This is a list of T cell receptor beta chains from one sample in a study of blood T cell repertoires in COVID-19. Sequencing was performed with immunoSEQ multiplex PCR; in TCRdb, only in-frame clones are kept and a portion is missing. The sample has over 400,000 clones, 70% to 90% seen once; the top ten hold more than 1.4%. The sample comprised peripheral blood. The receptors originated from a woman between 25 and 40 years old with active or convalescent COVID-19. The CDR3 runs from the conserved cysteine through the conserved F or W. The order of the fields is clone size, D gene, V gene, J gene, CDR3 protein, CDR3 DNA. The D gene is left open where the match is weak. A row's size may be missing; if present it is once, few, many or a size class.

-,TRBD1,TRBV6-1,TRBJ1-5,CASSDSQGNQPQHF,TGTGCCAGCAGTGATTCACAGGGGAATCAGCCCCAGCATTTT
-,-,TRBV11-3,TRBJ2-6,CASSRDNRAGANVLTF,TGTGCCAGCAGCCGAGATAACAGGGCTGGGGCCAACGTCCTGACTTTC
-,-,TRBV5-1,TRBJ2-6,CASSLGYLSSGANVLTF,TGCGCCAGCAGCTTGGGCTATCTGAGCTCTGGGGCCAACGTCCTGACTTTC
-,TRBD1,TRBV11-2,TRBJ2-7,CASSFILTGGYEQYF,TGTGCCAGCAGCTTTATTTTAACAGGGGGCTACGAGCAGTACTTC
-,TRBD1,TRBV5-1,TRBJ1-1,CASSPGQGDTEAFF,TGCGCCAGCAGCCCGGGACAGGGAGACACTGAAGCTTTCTTT
-,TRBD2,TRBV4-1,TRBJ2-2,CASSRGLAGTTGELFF,TGCGCCAGCAGCCGGGGACTAGCGGGGACCACCGGGGAGCTGTTTTTT
-,TRBD1,TRBV29-1,TRBJ1-4,CSVEGQGHLFF,TGCAGCGTTGAAGGACAGGGGCATCTGTTTTTT
once,-,TRBV18,TRBJ1-1,CASSPWGPNTEAFF,TGTGCCAGCTCACCATGGGGGCCGAACACTGAAGCTTTCTTT
-,-,TRBV27,TRBJ1-2,CASSLGRGNTYGYTF,TGTGCCAGCAGTTTAGGTCGGGGGAATACCTATGGCTACACCTTC
-,-,TRBV6-1,TRBJ1-5,CASSEAGGYNQPQHF,TGTGCCAGCAGTGAAGCGGGGGGATACAATCAGCCCCAGCATTTT
-,TRBD2,TRBV7-8,TRBJ2-7,CASSLVGGYSYEQYF,TGTGCCAGCAGCTTAGTCGGGGGGTACTCCTACGAGCAGTACTTC
-,-,TRBV6-5,TRBJ1-4,CASSPGVGGNEKLFF,TGTGCCAGCAGTCCCGGGGTGGGGGGAAATGAAAAACTGTTTTTT
-,-,TRBV29-1,TRBJ1-2,CSVKLVPNYGYTF,TGCAGCGTTAAATTAGTTCCTAACTATGGCTACACCTTC
-,TRBD2,TRBV9,TRBJ2-3,CASSPGLAGEYF,TGTGCCAGCAGCCCAGGACTAGCGGGGGAGTATTTT
-,-,TRBV5-1,TRBJ2-7,CASSLADSTYEQYF,TGCGCCAGCAGCTTGGCCGACAGTACCTACGAGCAGTACTTC
-,TRBD1,TRBV30,TRBJ2-7,CAWGRDRGLEQYF,TGTGCCTGGGGCCGGGACAGGGGTCTAGAGCAGTACTTC
-,-,TRBV18,TRBJ2-3,CASSPTRGPDTQYF,TGTGCCAGCTCACCAACAAGGGGCCCAGATACGCAGTATTTT
-,-,TRBV5-1,TRBJ2-2,CASSWSGTGELFF,TGCGCCAGCAGCTGGAGCGGCACCGGGGAGCTGTTTTTT
-,-,TRBV5-1,TRBJ2-5,CASSLGTPGVETQYF,TGCGCCAGCAGCCTCGGGACCCCGGGGGTGGAGACCCAGTACTTC
-,TRBD1,TRBV6-6,TRBJ2-7,CASSEGQGKTYEQYF,TGTGCCAGCTCCGAGGGACAGGGGAAGACGTACGAGCAGTACTTC
few,-,TRBV7-8,TRBJ1-3,CASSLGVGLGNTIYF,TGTGCCAGCAGCTTAGGAGTAGGACTCGGAAACACCATATATTTT
-,-,TRBV19,TRBJ1-1,CASSPWANTEAFF,TGTGCCAGTAGTCCCTGGGCGAACACTGAAGCTTTCTTT
-,TRBD2,TRBV9,TRBJ2-5,CASSVSSGGLQETQYF,TGTGCCAGCAGCGTAAGTAGCGGGGGACTCCAAGAGACCCAGTACTTC
-,-,TRBV29-1,TRBJ1-3,CSGGELSGNTIYF,TGCAGCGGCGGTGAGCTCTCTGGAAACACCATATATTTT
-,TRBD1,TRBV14,TRBJ2-5,CASSQNRGETQYF,TGTGCCAGCAGCCAAAACAGGGGTGAGACCCAGTACTTC
-,TRBD1,TRBV19,TRBJ1-1,CASRGQGVSMNTEAFF,TGTGCCAGTAGGGGACAGGGGGTGAGCATGAACACTGAAGCTTTCTTT
-,TRBD1,TRBV6-5,TRBJ1-5,CASSQQGNQPQHF,TGTGCCAGCAGTCAACAGGGGAATCAGCCCCAGCATTTT
-,TRBD1,TRBV5-1,TRBJ1-2,CASSMDRGPLYGYTF,TGCGCCAGCAGCATGGACAGGGGGCCACTATATGGCTACACCTTC
-,-,TRBV6-6,TRBJ1-6,CASRDLGHLNSPLHF,TGTGCCAGCAGAGACTTGGGACACCTTAATTCACCCCTCCACTTT
-,-,TRBV10-3,TRBJ2-6,CAISVSGETSGANVLTF,TGTGCCATCAGCGTATCAGGGGAAACATCTGGGGCCAACGTCCTGACTTTC
-,TRBD1,TRBV3-1/TRBV3-2,TRBJ1-3,CASSHLGGDSGNTIYF,TGTGCCAGCAGCCATCTAGGGGGCGACTCTGGAAACACCATATATTTT
-,-,TRBV27,TRBJ1-2,CASSPAGYGYTF,TGTGCCAGCAGTCCCGCGGGCTATGGCTACACCTTC
-,-,TRBV11-1,TRBJ2-7,CASSDFSGKNEQYF,TGTGCCAGCAGCGACTTTTCCGGGAAGAACGAGCAGTACTTC
-,TRBD1,TRBV5-1,TRBJ1-2,CASRENRGGYGYTF,TGCGCCAGCAGAGAAAACAGGGGAGGATATGGCTACACCTTC